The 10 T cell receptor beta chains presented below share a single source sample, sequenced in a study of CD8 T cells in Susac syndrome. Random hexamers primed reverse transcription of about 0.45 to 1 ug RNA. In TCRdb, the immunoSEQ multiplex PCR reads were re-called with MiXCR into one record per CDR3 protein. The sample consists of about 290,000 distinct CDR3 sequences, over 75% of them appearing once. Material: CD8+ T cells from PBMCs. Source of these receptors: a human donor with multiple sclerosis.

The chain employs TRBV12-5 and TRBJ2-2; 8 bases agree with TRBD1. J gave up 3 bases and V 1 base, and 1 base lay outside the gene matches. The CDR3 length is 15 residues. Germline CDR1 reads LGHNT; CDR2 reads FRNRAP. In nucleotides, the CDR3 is TGTGCTAGTGGTTTGGACAGGGGGTACACCGGGGAGCTGTTTTTT. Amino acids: CASGLDRGYTGELFF.

This CDR3 is CASSIGLAGSRTYNEQFF. The CDR3 DNA reads TGTGCCAGCAGCATAGGACTAGCGGGAAGTAGGACCTACAATGAGCAGTTCTTC. The rearrangement joins TRBV7-8 to TRBJ2-1; TRBD2 agrees at 12 bases. V shed 5 bases and J 2 bases; nucleotides not matched to a gene: 10. Per the germline V gene, CDR1 is SGHVS and CDR2 is FQNEAQ. The CDR3 spans 18 residues.

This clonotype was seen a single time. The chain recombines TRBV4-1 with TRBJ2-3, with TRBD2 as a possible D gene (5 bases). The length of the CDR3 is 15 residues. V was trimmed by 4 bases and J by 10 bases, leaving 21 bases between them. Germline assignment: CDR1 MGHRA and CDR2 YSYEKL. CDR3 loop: CASSLLLAIPPAQYF. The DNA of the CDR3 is TGCGCCAGCAGCCTCCTCCTAGCTATCCCCCCGGCGCAGTATTTT.

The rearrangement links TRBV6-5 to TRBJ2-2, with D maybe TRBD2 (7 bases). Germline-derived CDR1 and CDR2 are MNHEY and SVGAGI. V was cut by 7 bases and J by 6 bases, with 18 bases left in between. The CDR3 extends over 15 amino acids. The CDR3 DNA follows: TGTGCCAGCAAGGGGGGGGCCTCCCACCCCGGGGAGCTGTTTTTT. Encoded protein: CASKGGASHPGELFF.

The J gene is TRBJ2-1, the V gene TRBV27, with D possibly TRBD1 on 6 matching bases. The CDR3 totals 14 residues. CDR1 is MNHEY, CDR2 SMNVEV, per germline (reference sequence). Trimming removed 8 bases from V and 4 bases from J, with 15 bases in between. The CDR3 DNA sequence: TGTGCCAGCCGTGGGGGCTCCGTTTACAATGAGCAGTTCTTC. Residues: CASRGGSVYNEQFF.

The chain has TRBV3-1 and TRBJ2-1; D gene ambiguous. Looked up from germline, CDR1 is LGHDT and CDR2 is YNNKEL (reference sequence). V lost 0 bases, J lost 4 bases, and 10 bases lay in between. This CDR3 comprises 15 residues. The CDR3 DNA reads TGTGCCAGCAGCCAAGAGCGCCAGATATACAATGAGCAGTTCTTC. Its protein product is CASSQERQIYNEQFF.

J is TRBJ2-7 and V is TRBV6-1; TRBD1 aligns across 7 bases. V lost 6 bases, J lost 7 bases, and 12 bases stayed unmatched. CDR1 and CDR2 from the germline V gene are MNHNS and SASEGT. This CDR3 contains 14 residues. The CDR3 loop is CASRPGQEAREQYF. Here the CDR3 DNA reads TGTGCCAGCAGGCCCGGACAGGAGGCTAGGGAGCAGTACTTC.

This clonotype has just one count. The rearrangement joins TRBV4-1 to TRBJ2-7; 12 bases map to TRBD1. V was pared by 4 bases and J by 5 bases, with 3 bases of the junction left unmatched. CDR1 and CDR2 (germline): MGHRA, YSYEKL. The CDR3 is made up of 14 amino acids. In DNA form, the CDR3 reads TGCGCCAGCAGCCTAGGGACAGGGGGCCACGAGCAGTACTTC. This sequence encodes CASSLGTGGHEQYF.

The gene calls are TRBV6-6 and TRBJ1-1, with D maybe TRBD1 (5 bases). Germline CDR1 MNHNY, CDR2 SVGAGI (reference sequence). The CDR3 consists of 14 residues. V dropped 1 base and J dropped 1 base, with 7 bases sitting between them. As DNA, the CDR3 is TGTGCCAGCAGTTACTACGGGGGGAACACTGAAGCTTTCTTT. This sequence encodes CASSYYGGNTEAFF.

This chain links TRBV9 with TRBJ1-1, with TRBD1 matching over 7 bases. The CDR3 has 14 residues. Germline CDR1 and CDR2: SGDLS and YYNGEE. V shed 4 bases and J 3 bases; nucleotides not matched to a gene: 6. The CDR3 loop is CASSPGQVHTEAFF. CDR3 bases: TGTGCCAGCAGCCCTGGACAGGTGCACACTGAAGCTTTCTTT.